Detailed here is one TCR beta chain. The data stem from a study of CD8 T cells in Susac syndrome. Study-wide context: The sequenced Susac syndrome patients included about 6 who had clinically active disease and eight or nine who were in remission.

Reverse transcription of roughly 0.45 to 1 ug RNA used random hexamers. TCRdb redid the calling of the immunoSEQ multiplex PCR reads with MiXCR, one entry per CDR3 protein. Among roughly 250,000 distinct CDR3 sequences listed, 90% to 96% were seen once. This CDR3 contains 12 residues. The germline V gene encodes CDR1 SNHLY and CDR2 FYNNEI. The ends were cut back, 6 bases at V and 7 bases at J, with 12 bases in the middle. The V gene is TRBV2, the J gene TRBJ1-2, with D perhaps TRBD1 (6 bases). The sequencing input was CD4+ T cells from PBMCs. This receptor was identified in a human donor with Susac syndrome. The CDR3 region has the DNA TGTGCCAGCAGACAGAGGACAGTTGGCTACACCTTC. Amino acids: CASRQRTVGYTF.